This T cell receptor (beta chain) was sequenced during a study of T cell responses to AZD1222 COVID-19 vaccine (dated by TCRdb to about 2021). For context, the study as a whole: AZD1222 recipients with second doses at about 4 weeks or about 12 weeks were pooled, because spike-specific TCR depth and breadth did not differ between schedules. TCR sequencing covered 230 to 250 trial participants: 200 to 220 given two doses of AZD1222 and approximately 25 given two doses of MenACWY control vaccine. Trial participants were enrolled into age subgroups of 18-55, 56-69 and 70-plus years, which contained about 150, 27 and 61 TCR-sequenced participants, respectively. The full study reports these points: Vaccine-associated CD4 TCRs spanned the whole spike protein, with dominant responses in regions 160-218 and 743-854. After two AZD1222 doses, spike-specific TCR breadth and depth were significantly higher than at day 0 and than in MenACWY recipients. Participants were mostly white British, with more females than males. The authors suggested clonal diversity may have been underestimated. Conclusions about previously exposed vaccinees were limited because only 6 or 7 AZD1222 recipients were SARS-CoV-2 seropositive at baseline. Reportedly, almost half of the unique spike-specific TCRs recognized epitopes lying outside the regions that are mutated in the B.1.351 and B.1.1.7 variants. The 56-69-year group was small, and its depth increase did not reach significance, likely because of low power. Because no day 14 peak-response samples were available, the repertoires could be characterized only after the peak T cell response.

Explained via the paper, the time point label denotes: baseline before first vaccination. The vaccinee samples were drawn from two UK trials, COV001 and COV002, one of which was a single-blind randomized controlled phase 2/3 trial testing AZD1222 (ChAdOx1 nCoV-19) in healthy adults. Trial participant PBMC samples were collected at day 0 and day 28 after the second dose for TCRbeta chain sequencing. With regard to this clone: The target of this receptor is not known. Per-base quality was not reported, and no clone a single base away is much larger than it. The same CDR3 arises from other DNA sequences in this sample as well.

The CDR3 measures 11 amino acids from cysteine to phenylalanine. Just the 33-base CDR3 DNA is kept, in frame starting at base 1. The germline V gene sets CDR1 to SGHRS and CDR2 to YFSETQ. V drops 5 bases and J drops 4 bases, leaving 4 bases in between. The CDR3 regions of human TCRbeta chains were analyzed by immunosequencing. From the authors' description of their analysis: TCRs in the repertoires were matched against a reference library of SARS-CoV-2-specific TCRs that had been generated with the MIRA antigen-specificity platform. Breadth was defined as the fraction of unique TCRs that were SARS-CoV-2-associated, and depth was defined as the fraction of total T cells that were SARS-CoV-2-associated. Each spike-specific TCR was assigned to its reactive spike region and to a CD4 or CD8 class using the MIRA data. Log10-transformed breadth and depth values were compared by one-way ANOVA with Sidak's multiple comparisons tests. The source is immuneACCESS, and TCRdb retained only in-frame sequences with V and J called. Part of the clones is not carried over; for the studies checked, unresolved V genes explain less than half of this, and the remainder is unexplained. The V and J calls and clone size are taken from that table; D and trimming were inferred from the DNA. For this sample there are 95,000 to 150,000 clones; about nine tenths appear just once. Nearly 4.5% of the sample goes to the ten largest clones.

This clonotype was sampled from an adult in good health. The sequencing used peripheral blood, collected on day 0 of AZD1222 vaccination. The rearrangement combines TRBV5-1 with TRBJ2-1; the D segment cannot be called with confidence. The CDR3 here reads CASSSYNEQFF. The DNA is TGCGCCAGCAGTTCTTACAATGAGCAGTTCTTC.